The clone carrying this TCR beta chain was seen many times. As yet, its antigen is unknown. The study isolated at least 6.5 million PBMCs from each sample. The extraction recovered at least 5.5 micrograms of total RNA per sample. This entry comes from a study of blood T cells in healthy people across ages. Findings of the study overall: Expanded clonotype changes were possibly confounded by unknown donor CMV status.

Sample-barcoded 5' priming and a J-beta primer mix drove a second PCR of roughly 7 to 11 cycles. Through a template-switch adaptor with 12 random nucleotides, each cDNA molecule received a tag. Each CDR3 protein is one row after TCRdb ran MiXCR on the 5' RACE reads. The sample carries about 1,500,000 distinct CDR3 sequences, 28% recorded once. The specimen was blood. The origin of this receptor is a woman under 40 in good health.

The CDR3 reads CSASETSGTYEQYF. CDR3 nucleotides: TGCAGTGCTAGCGAGACTAGCGGGACCTACGAGCAGTACTTC. The chain has TRBV20-1 and TRBJ2-7; 11 bases map to TRBD2. Germline-derived CDR1 and CDR2 are DFQATT and SNEGSKA (reference sequence). CDR3 length: 14 residues. V was pared by 3 bases and J by 2 bases, with 3 bases of the junction left unmatched.